This T cell receptor beta chain was obtained from a study of tumor-infiltrating lymphocytes in primary liver carcinoma. Notes on the study in general: For tumor-adjacent and tumor-blood pairs, overlap was less than that seen for tumor region pairs.

A constant-region primer primed TCR beta cDNA synthesis from 500 to 550 ng of total RNA. What produced the TCR beta libraries was three nested multiplex PCR rounds using slightly modified ARM-PCR. In TCRdb, the multiplex PCR reads were re-called with MiXCR into one record per CDR3 protein. The sample has roughly 30,000 distinct CDR3 sequences, about three quarters seen once. This clonotype appeared once. The antigen remains undetermined. The CDR3 ends on some other residue instead of the conserved phenylalanine or tryptophan, so this is likely a read error. Without any cell sorting, about 18-31 mg of bulk tissue yielded co-extracted RNA and DNA. The source is a man between 35 and 55 years old with primary liver carcinoma and hepatitis B virus infection. Sequenced input: liver tumor tissue from sampling region 5. As to subset: tumor region T5, tumor centre.

The CDR3 coding sequence is TGTGCCAGAAGCCCCGAGGGCAAGCTGTCCCAGTATGGCTACACCATC. It codes for CARSPEGKLSQYGYTI. The chain uses TRBV7-9 and TRBJ1-2; D call uncertain. Germline CDR1 is SEHNR and CDR2 is FQNEAQ (reference sequence). The length of the CDR3 is 16 residues. V lost 9 bases to trimming and J lost 5 bases, with 25 bases between them.